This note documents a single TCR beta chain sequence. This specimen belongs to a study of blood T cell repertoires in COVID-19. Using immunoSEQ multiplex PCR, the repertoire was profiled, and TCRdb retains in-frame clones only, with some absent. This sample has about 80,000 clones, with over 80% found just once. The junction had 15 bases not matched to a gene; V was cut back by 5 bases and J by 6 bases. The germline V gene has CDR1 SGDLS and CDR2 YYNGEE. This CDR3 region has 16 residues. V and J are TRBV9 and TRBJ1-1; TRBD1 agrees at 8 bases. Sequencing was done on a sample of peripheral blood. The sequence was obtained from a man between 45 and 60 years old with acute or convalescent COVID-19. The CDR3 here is CASSLTLGTGGAEAFF. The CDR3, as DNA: TGTGCCAGCAGTCTTACCCTGGGGACAGGCGGTGCTGAAGCTTTCTTT.